This TCR beta chain stems from a study of blood T cell repertoires in COVID-19 (dated by TCRdb to the early 2020s). In terms of the full investigation: The collaborator samples originated in the United States, Italy and Spain and spanned the acute and convalescent phases of COVID-19. A freely available public database, intended as a resource for researchers studying the immune response to SARS-CoV-2, is where the repertoires were released. Sample metadata almost always included a de-identified subject ID, COVID-19 status, age in years and sex. The material from the prospective study consisted of cDNA or gDNA derived from T cells, B-cell-depleted T cells, or PBMCs. Samples came from the ongoing ImmuneRACE study (first 160 participants) plus 1,254 subjects from 6 global collaborators. Deeply sampled blood TCRbeta repertoires from subjects exposed to, actively infected with, or recovered from COVID-19 were included in the dataset. Where HLA class I and class II types were available, the types were taken from metadata supplied by the sample provider, not from assay-based typing. What the research found in general, with its limitations: The quantity of clinical and demographic metadata differed by source and by participant and was supplied without curation.

TCRbeta CDR3 regions were amplified from genomic DNA using the immunoSEQ Assay, a bias-controlled multiplex PCR. In the authors' own workflow: Within the assay, amplification of reference gene primers was used to estimate how many nucleated cells each sample contained. To quantify the absolute abundance of each unique TCRbeta CDR3 rearrangement, sequence reads were collapsed and filtered. For each sample, productive Simpson clonality was calculated as the square root of Simpson's diversity index across productive rearrangements. Not all clones reach the TCRdb copy of this immuneACCESS table, which keeps in-frame sequences only. Checked studies attribute under half of the gap to unresolved V genes and leave the rest unexplained. V and J calls and clone size follow that table, whereas D and trimming were derived from the DNA. The sample yields 250,000 to 400,000 clones; about 85% were counted once. Together, the top ten hold over 1.5% of the sample.

Enrolling through a virtual design, the prospective study's participants ranged in age from roughly 18 to 89 years and lived across roughly 24 United States geographic areas. In the prospective study, cohorts were assigned on the basis of participant-reported clinical history obtained from a screening survey and a study questionnaire. Exposed participants had been in contact with someone with a PCR-confirmed or clinician-diagnosed COVID-19 case within 2 weeks of study entry. In the prospective study, mobile phlebotomists collected whole blood, serum and a nasopharyngeal or oropharyngeal swab from each participant. Participants in the prospective study had the option to provide additional blood draws and questionnaires over a roughly 2-month period. Before DNA extraction, blood samples from the prospective study were shipped at room temperature or frozen. The CDR3, cysteine through phenylalanine, is 16 amino acids long. Only CDR3 DNA remains: 48 bases, in frame from the first base. CDR1 and CDR2 (MNHNS, SASEGT) derive from the germline V gene. At the junction V is shortened by 3 bases and J by 6 bases; bases outside the gene matches: 10.

Regarding this clone: The target of this receptor is not known. Base qualities are not at hand, and no much larger clone is one base apart.

The V gene is TRBV6-1 and the J gene is TRBJ2-1, and 8 junctional nucleotides match TRBD2. The TCR comes from a woman aged 25 to 39 who had been exposed to COVID-19. The sequenced material came from PBMCs or T cells enriched from blood (not recorded which). The DNA reads as follows: TGTGCCAGCAGTGAGTTAGCGGGATCGGGGTTCAATGAGCAGTTCTTC. It translates as CASSELAGSGFNEQFF.